Given below is one T cell receptor beta chain in context. As yet, its antigen is unknown. In the PCR, 60 Vbeta and 13 Jbeta primers were used. TCRdb's table, derived via immunoSEQ multiplex PCR, lists solely in-frame clones and lacks some. The profile shows about 120,000 clones, over 8.5% of them singletons. Samples came from healthy bone marrow donors. This sample is drawn from a study of cytomegalovirus exposure and HLA in healthy donors. On the study more broadly: As released early, the data held 80 million to 90 million unique TCRs from HLA-typed donors. Overall study findings and caveats: TCR beta V segments were, for the most part, productive about 87% or about 30% of the time in an earlier analysis. Cytomegalovirus-associated status was assigned to fewer than 200 TCR beta chains.

Germline loops: CDR1 SQVTM, CDR2 ANQGSEA. This CDR3 has 17 residues. V was shortened by 5 bases and J by 0 bases, with 20 bases between the two germline ends. The sequenced material came from PBMCs. The receptor was isolated from a woman aged 40 to 50 in good health and CMV-seropositive. The V and J genes are TRBV29-1 and TRBJ2-1, with D possibly being TRBD2 (7 bases). DNA for the CDR3: TGCAGCGTTTCCTGGGGGGGCGGGGGACTCTCCTACAATGAGCAGTTCTTC. Translated, it gives CSVSWGGGGLSYNEQFF.